The T cell receptor (beta chain) under discussion was sequenced for a study of T cells after yellow fever vaccination. Turning to the study itself: Preparation of fractions with low cell numbers was performed using SMART-Seq v4 Ultra Low Input. Findings and limits, study-wide: Reappearance after the booster was observed for most primary-vaccination clones (about 97% CD4, over 75% CD8). It was the secondary response that reached its peak faster, day 5 versus 15, but it was weaker.

Conversion of TCR transcripts into cDNA relied on 5'RACE template switching, which added a universal primer site and UMIs. MiXCR, applied by TCRdb to the 5' RACE reads, yields one record per CDR3 protein. The sample holds 300,000 to 400,000 distinct CDR3 sequences; roughly an eighth are singletons and the top ten take 3% to 4%. The V gene's germline CDR1 is DFQATT and CDR2 SNEGSKA (reference sequence). Between the trimmed V and J ends, which lost 3 bases and 6 bases, there was a span of 5 bases. This CDR3 is built from 10 residues. A few counts support this clonotype. Its cognate antigen is unknown. The sequence was collected from a man between 18 and 29 years old who received the YFV17D yellow fever vaccine. The chain has TRBV20-1 and TRBJ1-2; D gene ambiguous. The starting material was CD4+ T cells sorted from PBMCs, obtained 15 days after the yellow fever booster vaccination. The DNA for the CDR3 is TGCAGTGCTAGTTACCATGGCTACACCTTC. Protein sequence: CSASYHGYTF.